This T cell receptor beta chain is drawn from a study of cytomegalovirus exposure and HLA in healthy donors. PCR employed 60 Vbeta and 13 Jbeta primers. The table came from immunoSEQ multiplex PCR; TCRdb's copy has only in-frame clones and leaves some out. The sample has 120,000 or so clones, around 88% seen once. The sample taken for sequencing was PBMCs. The clonotype comes from a man in his forties in good health and CMV-seronegative.

CDR3 residues: CASSQPRDRADTQYF. For the CDR3, the DNA is TGCGCCAGCAGCCAGCCCCGGGACAGAGCAGATACGCAGTATTTT. The gene calls are TRBV4-1 and TRBJ2-3, with 7 bases fitting TRBD1. Per the germline V gene, CDR1 is MGHRA and CDR2 is YSYEKL. The CDR3 spans 15 residues. With 3 bases clipped from V and 4 bases from J, the junction kept 7 bases outside the gene matches.